What follows is one T cell receptor (beta chain) and its context. Sequencing was performed with immunoSEQ multiplex PCR; in TCRdb, only in-frame clones are kept and a portion is missing. This table has 90,000 to 120,000 clones, around 95% appearing once. Germline trimming cut 5 bases from V and 2 bases from J; bases unmatched to any gene: 5. This CDR3 region has 14 residues. Germline V gene lookup returns CDR1 SEHNR and CDR2 FQNEAQ (reference sequence). This sample was included in a study of cytomegalovirus exposure and HLA in healthy donors. The chain carries TRBV7-9 and TRBJ2-7; 8 nucleotides align to TRBD1. Source material: PBMCs. This clonotype was sampled from a woman between 18 and 30 years old in good health and CMV-seronegative. The CDR3 sequence is CASSDRDRTYEQYF. The CDR3, as DNA: TGTGCCAGCAGCGACCGGGACAGGACCTACGAGCAGTACTTC.